This T cell receptor beta chain was captured by sequencing in a study of Graves' ophthalmopathy and Graves' hyperthyroidism (dated by TCRdb to the late 2010s). For the wider study: Peripheral blood was collected at initial diagnosis, before any treatment. The study used TCR beta repertoire signatures to distinguish Graves' ophthalmopathy from Graves' hyperthyroidism and to predict progression to ophthalmopathy. In total, around 140 blood samples were TCR-sequenced: fewer than 50 ophthalmopathy, 75 hyperthyroidism and roughly 17 hyperthyroidism-to-ophthalmopathy patients. To explore V-J signatures that distinguish ophthalmopathy from hyperthyroidism, a discovery set of about a hundred patients was enrolled, made up of around 40 with ophthalmopathy and some 56 with stable hyperthyroidism. An independent validation cohort was composed of about 20 hyperthyroidism patients and over 15 patients who later progressed from hyperthyroidism to ophthalmopathy. In about 6 hyperthyroidism patients, T-cell repertoires of thyroid tissue and blood were compared. Once sampling was done, hyperthyroidism patients were given methimazole at a starting dose of 30 mg daily, while ophthalmopathy patients were given high-dose intravenous methylprednisolone.

This clonotype was seen repeatedly, ten times or more. No antigen is known for it. The record has no base qualities; no much larger clone is one base away. TCR beta CDR3 regions were amplified from RNA transcripts for repertoire sequencing. The first round of RT-PCR was done with HTBI primers and the Qiagen OneStep RT-PCR kit, and was followed by a second round of multiplex PCR, then size selection and purification. Sequencing of the libraries was carried out on an Illumina HiSeq2000 in paired-end mode with 100 bp reads. Regarding the original processing steps: SOAPnuke was used for read processing, and reads with adapters, uncalled bases, a mean Phred below 15, or no exact constant-primer or identifier match were discarded. High-quality paired reads were merged with COPE v1.2.5. Unique nucleotide sequences were defined as clonotypes and aligned to IMGT TRB V, D and J references using MiTCR v1.1. The analysis was limited to V-J combinations with a frequency above 0.0001, which together covered 99.2% of repertoires. For each V-J combination, a TCR clonal expansion and chaos score was defined as F50 clonal expansion divided by the chaos observed in the TCRdist matrix. Welch's t-statistics and random forest were used to narrow the features down to about a dozen V-J combinations, which were then fed into a naive Bayes classifier. The similarity between thyroid and blood repertoires was quantified using the Morisita-Horn index. TCRdb reprocessed the public reads (quality trimming at Q25 with fastp, clone calling with MiXCR) and kept in-frame beta chains. Each CDR3 protein appears once, grouped with its most common genes and DNA. Here the V and J calls rest on TCRdb's processing, not on the authors' analysis. The sample table holds around 600,000 distinct CDR3 sequences, of which more than 40% were seen once. The leading ten clones occupy 3% to 4% of the sample.

CDR1 SQVTM and CDR2 ANQGSEA were looked up in the germline V gene. CDR3 length: 17 amino acids, cysteine to phenylalanine. The only DNA kept is the CDR3, 51 bases in frame from the first base. The V and J ends are trimmed by 1 base and 2 bases, leaving 18 bases between them. Ophthalmopathy patients were characterized by moderately to severely active disease, a Clinical Activity Score of at least 3, a NOSPECS grade of at least 4, and a disease duration under 3 months. Patients with other autoimmune diseases, uncontrolled infections, pregnancy or lactation were excluded. Clinical symptoms, serum thyroxine, TRAb, thyroid ultrasound and orbital computed tomography were used for diagnosis. Using Ficoll-Paque density gradient centrifugation, PBMCs were isolated from 10 ml of fresh peripheral blood. Trizol reagent was used to extract the total RNA, and its quality was then checked on an Agilent 2100 Bioanalyzer.

General study outcomes and caveats: The 13-signature model separated ophthalmopathy from stable hyperthyroidism with roughly 88% sensitivity and about 81% specificity in cross-validation, and 80%/75% in the test set. In validation, the model predicted ophthalmopathy progression with about 70% sensitivity and less than 80% specificity; 12 predicted patients were CT-confirmed with GO in a median of approximately six months. No statistical method was used to set the sample size in advance, and the investigators knew which group each participant was assigned to. Most expanded thyroid clonotypes with frequency above 0.001 were also detected in blood, suggesting blood repertoires may reflect the thyroid immune response.

Sequencing was carried out using peripheral blood. Recombination linked TRBV29-1 to TRBJ1-5; the D gene is not confidently resolved. The origin of this receptor is an adult man with Graves' ophthalmopathy. The nucleotide sequence is given as TGCAGCGTTGAAGGGTTGCAGGCAGCGGAAGGCAATCAGCCCCAGCATTTT. Its product reads: CSVEGLQAAEGNQPQHF.